The 14 T cell receptor beta chains reported below all come from one sample, sequenced in a study of cytomegalovirus exposure and HLA in healthy donors. PCR was performed using 60 Vbeta and 13 Jbeta primers. Data came from immunoSEQ multiplex PCR; TCRdb stores just in-frame clones and leaves some out. Of around 150,000 clones in the sample, more than 70% were seen once. The specimen was PBMCs. The receptors originated from a man in his thirties or forties in good health and CMV-seronegative.

The chain couples TRBV4-1 to TRBJ1-1; D might be TRBD1 (5 bases). This CDR3 contains 15 residues. CDR1 and CDR2 from the germline V gene are MGHRA and YSYEKL. V was shortened by 0 bases and J by 1 base, with 9 bases between the two germline ends. The CDR3 protein is CASSQDGQGNTEAFF. CDR3 DNA sequence: TGCGCCAGCAGCCAAGATGGGCAGGGGAACACTGAAGCTTTCTTT.

This clone was seen a single time. The chain recombines TRBV27 with TRBJ2-3, with D possibly matching TRBD1 (5 bases). The CDR3 is made up of 14 amino acids. The germline V gene has CDR1 MNHEY and CDR2 SMNVEV (reference sequence). V was cut by 5 bases and J by 3 bases, with 12 bases left in between. CDR3 DNA: TGTGCCAGCAGTCCAGGGATCAGGACAGATACGCAGTATTTT. This codes for CASSPGIRTDTQYF.

The rearrangement links TRBV5-1 to TRBJ2-1; 8 positions match TRBD1. CDR1 and CDR2 from the germline V gene are SGHRS and YFSETQ. The V gene end was trimmed by 3 bases and the J gene end by 3 bases; junction bases not matched to a gene: 8. This CDR3 has 16 residues. The CDR3 DNA is TGCGCCAGCAGCTCCGGACAGGGTAATCACTACAATGAGCAGTTCTTC. Encoded protein: CASSSGQGNHYNEQFF.

The rearrangement links TRBV18 to TRBJ2-3; 9 bases match TRBD1. V shed 5 bases, J shed 5 bases, and the junction held 5 bases outside the gene matches. The CDR3 is made up of 14 amino acids. From germline, CDR1 is KGHSH and CDR2 LQKENI. This chain's CDR3 is CASSTGQGGDTQYF. The CDR3 nucleotides read TGTGCCAGCTCAACGGGACAGGGTGGAGATACGCAGTATTTT.

Concerning this clone itself: A junction boundary mismatches the germline segment, possibly from a read error. This chain uses TRBV5-4 with TRBJ2-7; the match to TRBD2 covers 10 bases. The CDR3 runs 15 residues. Germline assignment: CDR1 SGHNT and CDR2 YYREEE (reference sequence). The CDR3 region is CVSRTEREGHYEQYF. DNA of the CDR3: TGTGTCAGCAGAACGGAGCGGGAGGGACACTACGAGCAGTACTTC.

The chain has TRBV7-6 and TRBJ2-2; 7 bases fit TRBD1. The germline V gene has CDR1 SGHVS and CDR2 FNYEAQ. Trimming cost V 5 bases and J 6 bases; bases outside gene matches: 9. There are 15 residues in the CDR3. The CDR3 DNA sequence: TGTGCCAGCAGCCCAGTCGAAGGGGGCGCCGGGGAGCTGTTTTTT. Translated, it gives CASSPVEGGAGELFF.

The gene calls are TRBV5-1 and TRBJ1-1, with D hard to call. From germline, CDR1 is SGHRS and CDR2 YFSETQ. The germline V and J ends were trimmed by 7 bases and 2 bases, with 15 bases remaining between them. This CDR3 is 14 amino acids long. The CDR3 DNA reads as TGCGCCAGCCACGGCGGGGAAGGAAACACTGAAGCTTTCTTT. Translation: CASHGGEGNTEAFF.

This chain joins TRBV10-2 and TRBJ1-1; maybe TRBD1 (5 bases). CDR3 length: 12 amino acids. The germline gives CDR1 WSHSY, CDR2 SAAADI. V lost 10 bases to trimming and J lost 2 bases, with 11 bases between them. The CDR3 DNA reads TGCGCCACGACAGCCACCAACACTGAAGCTTTCTTT. Its translation: CATTATNTEAFF.

The chain uses TRBV14 and TRBJ1-1; D is unresolved. The germline CDR1 and CDR2 sequences are SGHDN and FVKESK. The CDR3 spans 13 residues. The V end was cut by 5 bases, the J end by 4 bases, with 11 bases between. The chain's CDR3 is CASSSTASTEAFF. The CDR3 coding sequence is TGTGCCAGCAGCTCAACTGCTTCCACTGAAGCTTTCTTT. Using reference TRBV14 and TRBJ1-1 for the parts outside the CDR3, the full variable domain is EAGVTQFPSHSVIEKGQTVTLRCDPISGHDNLYWYRRVMGKEIKFLLHFVKESKQDESGMPNNRFLAERTGGTYSTLKVQPAELEDSGVYFCASSSTASTEAFFGQGTRLTVV.

The chain is built from TRBV25-1 and TRBJ2-7, with 8 bases aligning to TRBD2. The germline V gene has CDR1 MGHDK and CDR2 SYGVNS. J lost 5 bases, V lost 8 bases, and 14 bases had no gene match. The CDR3 covers 15 residues. For the CDR3, the DNA is TGTGCCAGCGGGGTTCCGGGAGGGCCCGTCAACGAGCAGTACTTC. Translated: CASGVPGGPVNEQYF.

This clone was counted once. This rearrangement joins TRBV4-1 to TRBJ2-3; 8 bases align to TRBD2. Germline V gene sequence: CDR1 MGHRA, CDR2 YSYEKL. The CDR3 has 17 residues. Losses at the gene ends were 0 bases for V and 6 bases for J; bases not matched to a gene: 11. The CDR3 protein is CASSQESSGRGADTQYF. In nucleotides, the CDR3 is TGCGCCAGCAGCCAAGAATCCAGCGGGAGAGGGGCGGATACGCAGTATTTT.

The chain has TRBV7-3 and TRBJ2-7; TRBD2 is a possible D gene (5 bases). With 5 bases removed from V and 5 bases from J, the gap between germline ends came to 13 bases. The CDR3 sequence is 13 residues long. Germline V gene sequence: CDR1 SGHTA, CDR2 FQGTGA. The CDR3 region is CASSPEAYDEQYF. For the CDR3, the DNA is TGTGCCAGCAGCCCGGAGGCCTACGACGAGCAGTACTTC.

Of note for this clone: This sample includes further DNA sequences coding for the same CDR3. The chain couples TRBV4-1 to TRBJ2-7; TRBD2 aligns across 8 bases. The V segment lost 0 bases and the J segment 3 bases; nucleotides outside the gene matches: 10. This CDR3 has 17 amino acids. Per the germline V gene, CDR1 is MGHRA and CDR2 is YSYEKL. CDR3 sequence: CASSQDPSGTSSYEQYF. For the CDR3, the DNA is TGCGCCAGCAGCCAAGATCCGTCCGGGACTAGTAGCTACGAGCAGTACTTC.

The V call is TRBV4-2, the J call TRBJ2-1; TRBD2 might be the D (5 bases). Germline V gene sequence: CDR1 LGHNA, CDR2 YNFKEQ. V lost 1 base and J lost 2, with 12 bases in between. The CDR3 loop spans 16 amino acids. The chain's CDR3 is CASSQGGLATYNEQFF. CDR3 in DNA: TGTGCCAGCAGCCAAGGCGGGCTAGCCACCTACAATGAGCAGTTCTTC.